Each of the 10 T cell receptor beta chains below was sequenced from the same sample in a study of T cell responses to AZD1222 COVID-19 vaccine. The data were produced by immunoSEQ multiplex PCR, yet TCRdb's version contains in-frame clones alone and is incomplete. This sample has 150,000 to 180,000 clones; 70% to 90% occur once, and the top ten carry more than 5.5%. Sequenced here: peripheral blood, sampled on day 0 of MenACWY control vaccination. Receptor source: an adult in good health.

The rearrangement joins TRBV3-1 (or the pseudogene TRBV3-2) to TRBJ2-5; D not certain. The CDR3 is made up of 12 amino acids. Germline-derived CDR1 and CDR2 are LGHDT and YNNKEL (reference sequence). With 0 bases removed from V and 7 bases from J, the gap between germline ends came to 6 bases. This CDR3 is CASSQDERTQYF. CDR3 bases: TGTGCCAGCAGCCAAGATGAACGGACCCAGTACTTC.

The chain uses TRBV6-5 and TRBJ2-1, with a possible D match to TRBD2 (5 bases). Germline values: CDR1 MNHEY, CDR2 SVGAGI. The V end was cut by 0 bases, the J end by 0 bases, with 6 bases between. The CDR3 sequence is 15 residues long. CDR3 nucleotides: TGTGCCAGCAGTTACTCGGCGGGCTCCTACAATGAGCAGTTCTTC. Translation: CASSYSAGSYNEQFF.

The rearrangement joins TRBV6-5 to TRBJ1-1; no clear D. Germline CDR1 and CDR2: MNHEY and SVGAGI. Trimming took 8 bases from V and 8 from J, leaving 15 bases between them. The CDR3 totals 12 residues. The CDR3 here is CASGSWGTEAFF. The CDR3 coding sequence is TGTGCCAGCGGCTCATGGGGTACCGAAGCTTTCTTT.

The chain carries TRBV27 and TRBJ2-2, with D uncertain. This CDR3 region has 12 residues. Trimming stripped 5 bases from V and 8 bases from J, with 9 bases between. From germline, CDR1 is MNHEY and CDR2 SMNVEV (reference sequence). Here the CDR3 DNA reads TGTGCCAGCAGTCTATACGAAGGGGAGCTGTTTTTT. As protein: CASSLYEGELFF.

The chain carries TRBV5-1 and TRBJ2-6; D perhaps matches TRBD1 (8 bases). The CDR3 contains 18 residues. Germline-derived CDR1 and CDR2 are SGHRS and YFSETQ. Between the trimmed V and J ends, which lost 0 bases and 0 bases, there was a span of 13 bases. The CDR3 reads CASSLGQGTISGANVLTF. In nucleotides, the CDR3 is TGCGCCAGCAGCTTGGGACAGGGGACTATCTCTGGGGCCAACGTCCTGACTTTC.

The chain couples TRBV5-6 to TRBJ2-1; 7 positions agree with TRBD1. Per the germline V gene, CDR1 is SGHDT and CDR2 is YYEEEE. The CDR3 consists of 15 residues. Unmatched junction bases numbered 8, after V lost 2 bases and J lost 6 bases. The CDR3 bases are TGTGCCAGCAGCTTACAGGGGTCTGCGAGCAATGAGCAGTTCTTC. It codes for CASSLQGSASNEQFF. The entire variable domain, with the rest obtained from reference TRBV5-6 and TRBJ2-1, is as follows: DAGVTQSPTHLIKTRGQQVTLRCSPKSGHDTVSWYQQALGQGPQFIFQYYEEEERQRGNFPDRFSGHQFPNYSSELNVNALLLGDSALYLCASSLQGSASNEQFFGPGTRLTVL.

CDR3 residues: CASRDRGGSYEQYF. The CDR3 bases are TGTGCCAGCAGAGACAGGGGAGGTTCCTACGAGCAGTACTTC. The rearrangement uses TRBV2 and TRBJ2-7; 8 bases are a match to TRBD1. V was pared by 6 bases and J by 1 base, with 5 bases of the junction left unmatched. Germline CDR1 and CDR2: SNHLY and FYNNEI. The length of the CDR3 is 14 residues.

This chain links TRBV6-6 with TRBJ1-1, with 9 bases aligning to TRBD1. The germline CDR1 and CDR2 sequences are MNHNY and SVGAGI (reference sequence). With V trimmed by 2 bases and J by 4 bases, 2 bases remained unmatched. CDR3 length: 14 amino acids. The CDR3 nucleotides read TGTGCCAGCAGTTACCCACAGGGGGCCACTGAAGCTTTCTTT. Translated, it gives CASSYPQGATEAFF.

This clone came up once. This chain links TRBV5-4 with TRBJ2-2; TRBD1 is a possible D gene (6 bases). Germline CDR1 and CDR2: SGHNT and YYREEE (reference sequence). The CDR3 extends over 15 amino acids. Trimming removed 0 bases at V and 3 bases at J, with 9 bases between. The CDR3: CASSLVRGHTGELFF. CDR3 coding DNA: TGTGCCAGCAGCTTGGTCAGGGGCCACACCGGGGAGCTGTTTTTT.

The rearrangement links TRBV4-1 to TRBJ2-3; the match to TRBD1 covers 8 bases. Losses at the gene ends were 5 bases for V and 1 base for J; bases not matched to a gene: 8. Per the germline V gene, CDR1 is MGHRA and CDR2 is YSYEKL. The CDR3 runs 16 residues. CDR3 protein: CASSSGQGVGTDTQYF. As DNA, the CDR3 is TGCGCCAGCAGCTCAGGACAGGGAGTGGGCACAGATACGCAGTATTTT.